The rows below give T cell receptor beta chains drawn from one sample of a study of blood T cell repertoires in COVID-19. TCRdb's copy holds only in-frame clones and misses some; the assay was immunoSEQ multiplex PCR. In the table there are under 450,000 clones, more than 70% of which are singletons. Material for sequencing was peripheral blood. Receptor source: a woman between 50 and 59 years old with COVID-19, enrolled during active disease. Both conserved end residues are part of each CDR3. A D gene is named only where the DNA matches it firmly. Clone size is given for some rows only: seen once, a few or many times, or a class if the clone is expanded.

abundance: NA
v_gene: TRBV30
d_gene: NA
j_gene: TRBJ1-1
CDR3nt: TGTGCCTGGGAGAGACAGCTGAACACTGAAGCTTTCTTT
CDR3aa: CAWERQLNTEAFF

abundance: NA
v_gene: TRBV4-1
d_gene: TRBD2
j_gene: TRBJ2-7
CDR3nt: TGCGCCAGCAGCCGCAGAGGGGAGGGTTACGAGCAGTACTTC
CDR3aa: CASSRRGEGYEQYF

abundance: NA
v_gene: TRBV3-1/TRBV3-2
d_gene: NA
j_gene: TRBJ2-4
CDR3nt: TGTGCCAGCAGCCAAGCTAAAAACATTCAGTACTTC
CDR3aa: CASSQAKNIQYF

abundance: NA
v_gene: TRBV15
d_gene: NA
j_gene: TRBJ1-1
CDR3nt: TGTGCCACCAGCCGCCGGGGTTTGAACACTGAAGCTTTCTTT
CDR3aa: CATSRRGLNTEAFF

abundance: once
v_gene: TRBV5-4
d_gene: TRBD1
j_gene: TRBJ1-6
CDR3nt: TGTGCCAGCAGCTTGGAGGGACAGGACTCCTATAATTCACCCCTCCACTTT
CDR3aa: CASSLEGQDSYNSPLHF

abundance: once
v_gene: TRBV6-6
d_gene: NA
j_gene: TRBJ1-1
CDR3nt: TGTGCCAGCAGTTACTCGTCGGGAGAGGGTGAAGCTTTCTTT
CDR3aa: CASSYSSGEGEAFF

abundance: NA
v_gene: TRBV30
d_gene: TRBD1
j_gene: TRBJ1-2
CDR3nt: TGTGCCTGGAGCAGGGGGCGCCTTAAAGGCTACACCTTC
CDR3aa: CAWSRGRLKGYTF

abundance: few
v_gene: TRBV5-1
d_gene: TRBD2
j_gene: TRBJ2-3
CDR3nt: TGCGCCAGCAGCTACGCCAGACTAGCGGGGACATCTAGCACAGATACGCAGTATTTT
CDR3aa: CASSYARLAGTSSTDTQYF

abundance: once
v_gene: TRBV28
d_gene: NA
j_gene: TRBJ1-5
CDR3nt: TGTGCCAGCAGTTTATGGAGAGGTTTGGGGGGATATAGCAATCAGCCCCAGCATTTT
CDR3aa: CASSLWRGLGGYSNQPQHF

abundance: NA
v_gene: TRBV7-9
d_gene: NA
j_gene: TRBJ1-2
CDR3nt: TGTGCCAGCAGTTCTGGACAAGGTGATGGCTACACCTTC
CDR3aa: CASSSGQGDGYTF

abundance: NA
v_gene: TRBV2
d_gene: NA
j_gene: TRBJ1-2
CDR3nt: TGTGCCAGCAGTGTGTCCAGGGAAGCTGGCTGCACCTTC
CDR3aa: CASSVSREAGCTF

abundance: once
v_gene: TRBV30
d_gene: NA
j_gene: TRBJ2-5
CDR3nt: TGTGCCTGGAGTATCTTAGAGACCCAGTACTTC
CDR3aa: CAWSILETQYF

abundance: NA
v_gene: TRBV19
d_gene: TRBD1
j_gene: TRBJ1-6
CDR3nt: TGTGCCAGTAGTAGACCGGACAGGGGTAATTCACCCCTCCACTTT
CDR3aa: CASSRPDRGNSPLHF

abundance: NA
v_gene: TRBV27
d_gene: TRBD1
j_gene: TRBJ2-6
CDR3nt: TGTGCCAGCAATAGGGACAGGGTAGTAAGTGAGTCCAACGTCCTGACTTTC
CDR3aa: CASNRDRVVSESNVLTF

abundance: NA
v_gene: TRBV11-2
d_gene: NA
j_gene: TRBJ2-4
CDR3nt: TGTGCCAGCAGCTTAGGGCGACAGCTCGTTCCAGCCAAAAACATTCAGTACTTC
CDR3aa: CASSLGRQLVPAKNIQYF

abundance: few
v_gene: TRBV2
d_gene: TRBD1
j_gene: TRBJ1-5
CDR3nt: TGTGCCAGCAGTGGCAGGGGGCTCAGCAATCAGCCCCAGCATTTT
CDR3aa: CASSGRGLSNQPQHF

abundance: NA
v_gene: TRBV6-5
d_gene: NA
j_gene: TRBJ2-2
CDR3nt: TGTGCCAGCAGCCAGAACCGACAGTCCGGGGAGCTGTTTTTT
CDR3aa: CASSQNRQSGELFF